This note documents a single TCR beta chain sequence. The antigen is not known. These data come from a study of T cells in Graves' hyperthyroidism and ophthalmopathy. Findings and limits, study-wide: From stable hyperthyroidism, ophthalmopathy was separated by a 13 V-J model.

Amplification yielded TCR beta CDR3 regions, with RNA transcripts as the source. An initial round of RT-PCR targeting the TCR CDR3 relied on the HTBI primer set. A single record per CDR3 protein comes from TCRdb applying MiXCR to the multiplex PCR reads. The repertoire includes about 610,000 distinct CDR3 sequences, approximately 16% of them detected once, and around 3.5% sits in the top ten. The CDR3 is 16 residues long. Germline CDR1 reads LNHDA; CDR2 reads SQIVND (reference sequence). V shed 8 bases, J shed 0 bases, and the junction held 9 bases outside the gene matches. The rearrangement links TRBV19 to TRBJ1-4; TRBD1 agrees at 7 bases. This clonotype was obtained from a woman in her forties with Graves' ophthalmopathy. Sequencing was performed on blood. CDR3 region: CASSGQAVTTNEKLFF. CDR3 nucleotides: TGTGCCAGTTCCGGACAGGCGGTTACAACTAATGAAAAACTGTTTTTT.